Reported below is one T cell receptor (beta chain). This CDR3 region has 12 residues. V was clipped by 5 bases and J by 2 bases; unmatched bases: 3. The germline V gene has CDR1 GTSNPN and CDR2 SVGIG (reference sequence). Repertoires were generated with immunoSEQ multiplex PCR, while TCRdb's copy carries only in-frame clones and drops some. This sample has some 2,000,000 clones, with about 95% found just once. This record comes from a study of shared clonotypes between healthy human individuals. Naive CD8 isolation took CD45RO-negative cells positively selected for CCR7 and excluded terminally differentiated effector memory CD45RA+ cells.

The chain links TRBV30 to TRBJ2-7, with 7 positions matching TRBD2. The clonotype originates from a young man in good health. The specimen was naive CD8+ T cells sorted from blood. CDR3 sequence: CAWGAGTYEQYF. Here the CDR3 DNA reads TGTGCCTGGGGAGCGGGGACCTACGAGCAGTACTTC.